This T cell receptor (beta chain) originates from a study of shared clonotypes between healthy human individuals. Study background: Every donor yielded three CD4 naive, three CD4 memory, two CD8 naive and one CD8 memory plate.

Cells designated naive CD8 were CD45RO-negative and were positively selected for CCR7, with terminally differentiated effector memory CD45RA+ cells excluded. As for this clone: Its antigen is not identified.

Source study methods: As immunoSEQ supplied junction-only sequences (without quality scores), filtering differed. Clones were sequenced by immunoSEQ multiplex PCR, and TCRdb holds only the in-frame ones, with some missing. V, J and clone size derive from that table, while D and trimming were established from the DNA sequence. Among around 1,900,000 clones listed, roughly 95% were seen once. Notes on the study in general: Roughly 4.6% of naive CD4 clonotypes were common to a few donors.

The germline gives CDR1 LNHDA, CDR2 SQIVND (reference sequence). The V gene lost 2 bases and the J gene lost 7 bases, with 18 bases spanning the gap. The CDR3 totals 15 residues. The receptor was isolated from a man aged 18 to 29 in good health. Some clones in this sample may be carry-over from other donors' samples. Sequenced: naive CD8+ T cells from PBMCs. The genes are TRBV19 and TRBJ2-7; D possibly corresponds to TRBD2 (7 bases). CDR3 bases: TGTGCCAGTAGTATAATTATCGGGGGGCGCTGGGAGCAGTACTTC. Protein sequence: CASSIIIGGRWEQYF. Full variable domain (rest looked up from reference TRBV19 and TRBJ2-7): DGGITQSPKYLFRKEGQNVTLSCEQNLNHDAMYWYRQDPGQGLRLIYYSQIVNDFQKGDIAEGYSVSREKKESFPLTVTSAQKNPTAFYLCASSIIIGGRWEQYFGPGTRLTVT.